The sequence of this T cell receptor (beta chain) was determined in a study of cytomegalovirus exposure and HLA in healthy donors. Whole-study context: Counted in an early data release were tens of millions of unique TCRs from HLA-typed donors.

General observations from the study: Looking again later, the authors saw that most CMV-associated TCR beta chains seemed HLA-restricted. TCR association rates varied by HLA locus in a later analysis, with DRB1 highest and HLA-C lowest.

CDR1 is SGHRS, CDR2 YFSETQ, per germline. The CDR3 spans 16 residues. J was trimmed by 3 bases and V by 4 bases; bases with no gene match: 9. A multiplex PCR was run with 60 Vbeta primers and 13 Jbeta primers. Some clones are missing from TCRdb's copy, which holds only in-frame ones; the method was immunoSEQ multiplex PCR. The sample yields about 170,000 clones, about three quarters seen once. With respect to this clone: Its antigen is not known.

This rearrangement joins TRBV5-1 to TRBJ2-7, with 11 bases that match TRBD1. The receptor was derived from a female donor in good health and CMV-seronegative. Sequenced sample: PBMCs. The CDR3 DNA reads TGCGCCAGCAGCACAGGACCGGGACAGGGGGTCTACGAGCAGTACTTC. Amino acids: CASSTGPGQGVYEQYF.